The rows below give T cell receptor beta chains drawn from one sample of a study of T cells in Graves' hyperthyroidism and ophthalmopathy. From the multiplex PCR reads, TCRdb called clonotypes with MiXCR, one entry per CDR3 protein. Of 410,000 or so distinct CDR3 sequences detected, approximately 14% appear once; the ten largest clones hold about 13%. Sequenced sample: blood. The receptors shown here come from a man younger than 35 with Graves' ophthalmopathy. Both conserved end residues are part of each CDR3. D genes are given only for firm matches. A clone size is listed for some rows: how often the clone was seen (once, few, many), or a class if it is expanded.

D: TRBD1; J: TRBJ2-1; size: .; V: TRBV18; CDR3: CASSLNRDSRTYYNEQFF; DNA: TGTGCCAGCTCACTAAACCGGGACAGCAGGACTTACTACAATGAGCAGTTCTTC
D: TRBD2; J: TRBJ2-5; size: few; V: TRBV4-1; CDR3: CASSQGKTSIETQYF; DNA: TGCGCCAGCAGCCAAGGGAAGACTAGCATCGAGACCCAGTACTTC
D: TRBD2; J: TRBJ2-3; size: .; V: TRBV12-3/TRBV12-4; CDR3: CASNHSGITDTQYF; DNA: TGTGCCAGCAACCATAGCGGGATCACAGATACGCAGTATTTT
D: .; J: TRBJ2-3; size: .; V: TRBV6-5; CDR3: CASSYALPLDTQYF; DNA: TGTGCCAGCAGTTACGCACTACCTTTGGATACGCAGTATTTT
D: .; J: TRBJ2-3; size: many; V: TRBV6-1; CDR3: CASRESWGAYHTQYF; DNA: TGTGCCAGCAGAGAAAGCTGGGGGGCCTATCATACGCAGTATTTT
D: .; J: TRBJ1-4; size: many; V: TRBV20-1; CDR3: CSAPPGGQDEKLFF; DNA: TGCAGTGCCCCCCCGGGGGGGCAGGATGAAAAACTGTTTTTT
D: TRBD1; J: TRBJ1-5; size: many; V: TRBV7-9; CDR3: CASSGQGGGQPQHF; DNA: TGTGCCAGCAGTGGACAGGGAGGAGGGCAGCCCCAGCATTTT
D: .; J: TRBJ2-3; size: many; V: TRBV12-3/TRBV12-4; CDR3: CASSSDRLADTQYF; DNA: TGTGCCAGCAGTTCGGACAGACTGGCAGATACGCAGTATTTT
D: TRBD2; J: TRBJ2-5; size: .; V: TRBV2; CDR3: CASSEVTAGGLETQYF; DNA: TGTGCCAGCAGTGAAGTTACAGCGGGGGGGTTGGAGACCCAGTACTTC
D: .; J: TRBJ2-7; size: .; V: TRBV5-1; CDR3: CASSLVVGWSSYKQYF; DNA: TGCGCCAGCAGCTTGGTTGTGGGGTGGAGCTCCTACAAGCAGTACTTC
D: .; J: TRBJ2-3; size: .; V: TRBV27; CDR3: CASSYHRGLSTYTQYF; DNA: TGTGCCAGCAGTTATCACCGGGGACTTTCCACCTATACGCAGTATTTT
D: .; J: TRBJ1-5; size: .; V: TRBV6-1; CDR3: CASSEVTDYNQPQHF; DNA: TGTGCCAGCAGTGAAGTAACCGATTATAATCAGCCCCAGCATTTT
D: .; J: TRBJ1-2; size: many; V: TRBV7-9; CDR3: CASSGRGLGNYGYTF; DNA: TGTGCCAGCAGCGGACGTGGGTTGGGAAACTATGGCTACACCTTC
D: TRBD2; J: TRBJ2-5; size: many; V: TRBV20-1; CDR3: CSGGLAGQETQYF; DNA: TGCAGTGGGGGACTAGCGGGCCAAGAGACCCAGTACTTC
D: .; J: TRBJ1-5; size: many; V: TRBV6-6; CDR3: CASSYSVEVGNQPQHF; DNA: TGTGCCAGCAGTTACTCCGTGGAAGTCGGCAATCAGCCCCAGCATTTT
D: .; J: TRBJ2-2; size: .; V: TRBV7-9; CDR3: CASSFRWGRTGELFF; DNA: TGTGCCAGCAGCTTCCGTTGGGGGAGGACCGGGGAGCTGTTTTTT
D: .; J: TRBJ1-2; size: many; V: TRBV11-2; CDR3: CASSREVRWGYTF; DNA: TGTGCCAGCAGCCGAGAGGTCCGATGGGGCTACACCTTC
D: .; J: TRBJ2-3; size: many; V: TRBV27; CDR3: CASSPNAPAVTDTQYF; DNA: TGTGCCAGCAGTCCCAATGCTCCCGCCGTAACAGATACGCAGTATTTT
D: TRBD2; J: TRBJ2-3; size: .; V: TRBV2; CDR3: CASSEEAGGRDTQYF; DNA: TGTGCCAGCAGTGAAGAGGCGGGGGGGCGTGATACGCAGTATTTT
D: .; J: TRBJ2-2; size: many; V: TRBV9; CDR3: CASSEGSAGELFF; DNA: TGTGCCAGCAGCGAGGGGAGTGCCGGGGAGCTGTTTTTT
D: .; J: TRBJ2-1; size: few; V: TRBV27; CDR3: CASSLTKWNEQFF; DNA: TGTGCCAGCAGTTTGACGAAGTGGAATGAGCAGTTCTTC
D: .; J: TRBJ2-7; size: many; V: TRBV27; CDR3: CASSILSVYEQYF; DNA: TGTGCCAGCAGTATTCTTAGTGTTTACGAGCAGTACTTC
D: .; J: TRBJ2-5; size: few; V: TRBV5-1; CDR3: CASGLNPTETQYF; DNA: TGCGCCAGTGGACTGAATCCGACCGAGACCCAGTACTTC
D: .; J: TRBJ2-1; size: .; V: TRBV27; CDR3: CASSLFSGGPRLF; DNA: TGTGCCAGCAGTTTATTCTCCGGAGGGCCTCGTCTCTTC
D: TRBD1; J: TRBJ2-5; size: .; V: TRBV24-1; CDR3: CATREGGQGETQYF; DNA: TGTGCCACGAGAGAGGGAGGACAGGGGGAGACCCAGTACTTC
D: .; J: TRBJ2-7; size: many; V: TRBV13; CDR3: CASSLPGTNYEQYF; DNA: TGTGCCAGCAGCCTCCCCGGGACGAACTACGAGCAGTACTTC
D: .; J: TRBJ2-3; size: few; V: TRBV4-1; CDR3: CASSQDLGGSGRGPDTQYF; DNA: TGCGCCAGCAGCCAAGATTTGGGCGGTAGCGGAAGGGGCCCAGATACGCAGTATTTT
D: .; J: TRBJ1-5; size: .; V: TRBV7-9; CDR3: CASSPDTMENQPQHF; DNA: TGTGCCAGCAGCCCAGACACTATGGAGAATCAGCCCCAGCATTTT
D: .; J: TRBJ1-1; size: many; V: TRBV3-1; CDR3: CASSQDQRTEAFF; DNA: TGTGCCAGCAGCCAAGATCAGAGGACTGAAGCTTTCTTT
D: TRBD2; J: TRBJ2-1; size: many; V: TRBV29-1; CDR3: CSVHPGLGGLDEQFF; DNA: TGCAGCGTACACCCGGGACTAGGGGGTTTGGATGAGCAGTTCTTC
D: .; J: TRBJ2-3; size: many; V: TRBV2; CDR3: CASSPFSGPDTQYF; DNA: TGTGCCAGCAGTCCATTCTCAGGGCCAGATACGCAGTATTTT
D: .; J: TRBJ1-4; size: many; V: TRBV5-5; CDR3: CASSPVAGQRELFF; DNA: TGTGCCAGCAGCCCGGTAGCAGGTCAGAGGGAACTGTTTTTT
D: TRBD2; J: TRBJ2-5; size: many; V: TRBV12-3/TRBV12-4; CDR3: CASSIHFGLAGGEETQYF; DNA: TGTGCCAGCAGTATACACTTCGGACTAGCGGGGGGGGAAGAGACCCAGTACTTC
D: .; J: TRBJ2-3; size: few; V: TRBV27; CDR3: CASRVARTSTDTQYF; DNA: TGTGCCAGCAGGGTCGCCCGCACTAGCACAGATACGCAGTATTTT
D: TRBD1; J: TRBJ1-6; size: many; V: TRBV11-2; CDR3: CASSLVGTGQNSPLHF; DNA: TGTGCCAGCAGCTTAGTGGGGACAGGGCAAAATTCACCCCTCCACTTT
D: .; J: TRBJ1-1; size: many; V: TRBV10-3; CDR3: CAIRPSGQGVERTEAFF; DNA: TGTGCCATCAGGCCAAGTGGTCAGGGAGTTGAAAGGACTGAAGCTTTCTTT
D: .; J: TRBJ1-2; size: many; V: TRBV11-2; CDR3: CASSLWDVKGYTF; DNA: TGTGCCAGCAGCTTATGGGACGTGAAGGGCTACACCTTC
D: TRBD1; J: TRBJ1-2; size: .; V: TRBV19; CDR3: CASSRRRGPMTNYGYTF; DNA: TGTGCCAGTAGTCGGCGAAGGGGGCCTATGACTAACTATGGCTACACCTTC
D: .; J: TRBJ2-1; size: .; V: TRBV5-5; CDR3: CASSFRPDNGQFF; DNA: TGTGCCAGCAGCTTTCGGCCTGACAATGGGCAGTTCTTC
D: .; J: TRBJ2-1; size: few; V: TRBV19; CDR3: CASSIGWETEQFF; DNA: TGTGCCAGTAGTATTGGGTGGGAAACTGAGCAGTTCTTC
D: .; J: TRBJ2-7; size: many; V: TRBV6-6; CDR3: CASSYSDREGYEQYF; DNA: TGTGCCAGCAGTTACTCCGACAGGGAGGGCTACGAGCAGTACTTC
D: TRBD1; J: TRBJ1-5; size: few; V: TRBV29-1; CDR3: CSIKTGGSNQPQHF; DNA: TGCAGCATAAAGACAGGGGGAAGCAATCAGCCCCAGCATTTT
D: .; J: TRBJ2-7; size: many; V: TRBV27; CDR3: CASRGEEQLPYEQYF; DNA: TGTGCCAGCAGGGGGGAGGAACAGCTACCCTACGAGCAGTACTTC
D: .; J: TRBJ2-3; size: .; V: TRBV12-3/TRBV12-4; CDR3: CASSLGTPGVDTQYF; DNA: TGTGCCAGCAGCCTAGGGACACCGGGTGTAGATACGCAGTATTTT
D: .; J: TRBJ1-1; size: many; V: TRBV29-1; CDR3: CSVPARSQEAFF; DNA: TGCAGCGTTCCGGCCCGTAGTCAGGAAGCTTTCTTT
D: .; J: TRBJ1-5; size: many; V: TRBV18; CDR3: CASSPTVLTDNQPQHF; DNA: TGTGCCAGCTCACCCACGGTATTGACCGACAATCAGCCCCAGCATTTT
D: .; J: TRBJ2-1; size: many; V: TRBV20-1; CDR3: CSAIGGWRNNEQFF; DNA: TGCAGTGCTATAGGAGGGTGGAGAAACAATGAGCAGTTCTTC
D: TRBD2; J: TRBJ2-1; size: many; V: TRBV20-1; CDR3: CSAKLAGYNEQFF; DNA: TGCAGTGCTAAACTAGCGGGTTACAATGAGCAGTTCTTC
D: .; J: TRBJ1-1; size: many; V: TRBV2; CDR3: CASVLDATEAFF; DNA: TGTGCCAGCGTCTTAGATGCCACTGAAGCTTTCTTT
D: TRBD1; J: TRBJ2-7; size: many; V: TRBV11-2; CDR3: CASSLGTGGYYEQYF; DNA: TGTGCCAGCAGCCTAGGGACAGGGGGCTACTACGAGCAGTACTTC
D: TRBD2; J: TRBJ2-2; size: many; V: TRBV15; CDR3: CATSRTSGSNTGELFF; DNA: TGTGCCACCAGCAGGACTAGCGGATCGAACACCGGGGAGCTGTTTTTT
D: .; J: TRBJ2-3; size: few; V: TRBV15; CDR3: CATRNVPGPPTHDTQYF; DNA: TGTGCCACCAGAAATGTTCCGGGACCTCCCACACACGATACGCAGTATTTT
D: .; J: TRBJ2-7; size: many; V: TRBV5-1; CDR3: CASSLDLSLYEQYF; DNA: TGCGCCAGCAGCTTGGACCTTTCCCTCTACGAGCAGTACTTC
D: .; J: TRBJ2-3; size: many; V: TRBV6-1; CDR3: CASSEEGGRTQYF; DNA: TGTGCCAGCAGTGAAGAAGGAGGGAGGACGCAGTATTTT
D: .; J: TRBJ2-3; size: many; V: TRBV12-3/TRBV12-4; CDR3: CASSFRGYWTDTQYF; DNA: TGTGCCAGCAGTTTTCGGGGCTATTGGACAGATACGCAGTATTTT
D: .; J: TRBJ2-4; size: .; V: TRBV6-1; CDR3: CASSEEASRVQYF; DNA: TGTGCCAGCAGTGAAGAGGCTAGCAGGGTTCAGTACTTC
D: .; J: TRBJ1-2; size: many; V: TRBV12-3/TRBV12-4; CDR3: CASRPVGGGYTF; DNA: TGTGCCAGCAGGCCCGTAGGGGGTGGCTACACCTTC
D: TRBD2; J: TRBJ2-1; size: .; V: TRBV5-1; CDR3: CASSLLAGGPHNEQFF; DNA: TGCGCCAGCAGCCTTCTAGCGGGAGGTCCCCACAATGAGCAGTTCTTC